This T cell receptor beta chain was recovered during a study of multiple sclerosis patients with progressive multifocal leukoencephalopathy. Measured with immunoSEQ multiplex PCR; TCRdb has only the in-frame clones, and not every one. Here the sample spans 25,000 to 30,000 clones, over 85% being singletons. Study-level findings and limits: Clones expanded at PML were already present before and during natalizumab.

Of note for this clone: Its antigen is not known.

This sample's time point: roughly 6 months of natalizumab therapy. Here the sequenced sample was PBMCs, taken from a patient treated with natalizumab. The TCR was taken from a human donor with multiple sclerosis.

The CDR3 bases are TGTGCCTGGAGTGCCAACCTTGGCAGGGGCGAGTATGGCTACACCTTC. As protein: CAWSANLGRGEYGYTF. The V call is TRBV30, the J call TRBJ1-2, with D perhaps matching TRBD1 (6 bases). The CDR3 is 16 residues long. The germline CDR1 and CDR2 sequences are GTSNPN and SVGIG (reference sequence). Trimming removed 1 base from V and 5 bases from J, with 20 bases in between. Supplemented by reference TRBV30 and TRBJ1-2, the full variable domain reads SQTIHQWPATLVQPVGSPLSLECTVEGTSNPNLYWYRQAAGRGLQLLFYSVGIGQISSEVPQNLSASRPQDRQFILSSKKLLLSDSGFYLCAWSANLGRGEYGYTFGSGTRLTVV.